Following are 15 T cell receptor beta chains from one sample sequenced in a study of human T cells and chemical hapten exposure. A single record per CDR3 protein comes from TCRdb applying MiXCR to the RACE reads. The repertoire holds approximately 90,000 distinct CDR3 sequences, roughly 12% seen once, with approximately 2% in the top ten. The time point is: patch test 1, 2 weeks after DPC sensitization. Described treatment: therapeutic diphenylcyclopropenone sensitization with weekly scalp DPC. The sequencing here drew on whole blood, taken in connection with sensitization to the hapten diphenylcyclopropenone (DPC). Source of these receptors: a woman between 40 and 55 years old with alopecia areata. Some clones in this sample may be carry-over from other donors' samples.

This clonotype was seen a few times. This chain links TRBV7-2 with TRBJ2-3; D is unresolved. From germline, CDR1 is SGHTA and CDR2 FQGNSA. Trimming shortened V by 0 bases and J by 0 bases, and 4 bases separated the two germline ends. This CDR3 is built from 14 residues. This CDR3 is CASSLALSTDTQYF. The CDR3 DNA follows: TGTGCCAGCAGCTTAGCGCTCAGCACAGATACGCAGTATTTT.

CDR3 nucleotide sequence: TGTGCCAGCAAGGAAGGGAATCAGCCCCAGCATTTT. Its protein is CASKEGNQPQHF. V gene TRBV28 combines with J gene TRBJ1-5, with unresolved D. The CDR3 length is 12 residues. Per the germline V gene, CDR1 is MDHEN and CDR2 is SYDVKM. V was cut by 7 bases and J by 4 bases, with 8 bases left in between.

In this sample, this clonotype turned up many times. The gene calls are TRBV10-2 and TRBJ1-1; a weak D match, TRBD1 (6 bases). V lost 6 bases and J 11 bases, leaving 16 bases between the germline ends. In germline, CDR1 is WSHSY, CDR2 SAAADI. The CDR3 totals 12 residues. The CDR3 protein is CASRDPGAGAFF. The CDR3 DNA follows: TGCGCCAGCAGGGACCCGGGGGCAGGGGCTTTCTTT.

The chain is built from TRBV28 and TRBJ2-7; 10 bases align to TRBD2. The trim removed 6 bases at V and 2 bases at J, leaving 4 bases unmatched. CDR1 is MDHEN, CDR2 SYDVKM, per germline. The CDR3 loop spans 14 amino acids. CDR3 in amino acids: CASRIAGGPYEQYF. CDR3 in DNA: TGTGCCAGCAGGATAGCGGGGGGCCCCTACGAGCAGTACTTC.

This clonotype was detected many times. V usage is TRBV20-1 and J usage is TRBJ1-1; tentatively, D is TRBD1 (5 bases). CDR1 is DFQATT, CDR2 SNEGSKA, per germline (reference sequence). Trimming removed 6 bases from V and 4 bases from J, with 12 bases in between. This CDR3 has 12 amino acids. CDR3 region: CSATRGSTEAFF. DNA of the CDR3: TGCAGTGCCACCCGGGGGAGCACTGAAGCTTTCTTT.

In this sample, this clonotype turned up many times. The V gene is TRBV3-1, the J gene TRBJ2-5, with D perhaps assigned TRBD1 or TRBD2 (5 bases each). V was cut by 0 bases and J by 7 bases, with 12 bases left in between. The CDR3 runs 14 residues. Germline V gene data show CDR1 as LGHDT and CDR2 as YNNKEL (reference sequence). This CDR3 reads CASSQDALRGTQYF. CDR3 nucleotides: TGTGCCAGCAGCCAAGACGCTCTGAGGGGGACCCAGTACTTC.

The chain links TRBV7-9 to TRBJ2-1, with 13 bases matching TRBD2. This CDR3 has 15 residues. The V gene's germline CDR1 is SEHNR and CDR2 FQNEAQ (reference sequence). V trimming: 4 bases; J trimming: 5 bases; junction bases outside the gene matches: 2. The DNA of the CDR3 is TGTGCCAGCAGCTGGACTAGCGGGGGAGACAATGAGCAGTTCTTC. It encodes CASSWTSGGDNEQFF. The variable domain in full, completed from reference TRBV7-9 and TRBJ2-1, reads DTGVSQNPRHKITKRGQNVTFRCDPISEHNRLYWYRQTLGQGPEFLTYFQNEAQLEKSRLLSDRFSAERPKGSFSTLEIQRTEQGDSAMYLCASSWTSGGDNEQFFGPGTRLTVL.

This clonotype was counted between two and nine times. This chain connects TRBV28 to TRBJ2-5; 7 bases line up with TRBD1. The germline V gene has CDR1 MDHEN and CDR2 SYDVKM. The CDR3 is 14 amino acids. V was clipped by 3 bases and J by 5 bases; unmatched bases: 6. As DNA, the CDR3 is TGTGCCAGCAGTTTCGACAGGGTTGCGGAGACCCAGTACTTC. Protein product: CASSFDRVAETQYF. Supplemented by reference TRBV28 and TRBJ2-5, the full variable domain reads DVKVTQSSRYLVKRTGEKVFLECVQDMDHENMFWYRQDPGLGLRLIYFSYDVKMKEKGDIPEGYSVSREKKERFSLILESASTNQTSMYLCASSFDRVAETQYFGPGTRLLVL.

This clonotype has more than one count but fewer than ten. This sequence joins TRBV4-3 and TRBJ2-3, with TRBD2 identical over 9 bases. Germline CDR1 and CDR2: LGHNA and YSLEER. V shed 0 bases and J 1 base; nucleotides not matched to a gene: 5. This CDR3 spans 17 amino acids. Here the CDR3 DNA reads TGCGCCAGCAGCCAAGAGATTGGCGGGAGGGGCACAGATACGCAGTATTTT. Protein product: CASSQEIGGRGTDTQYF.

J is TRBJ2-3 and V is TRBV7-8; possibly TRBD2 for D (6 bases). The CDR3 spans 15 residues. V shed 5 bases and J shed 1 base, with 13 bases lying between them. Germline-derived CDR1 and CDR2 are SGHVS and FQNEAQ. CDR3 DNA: TGTGCCAGCAGCCGCACTGGAGGGGGCACAGATACGCAGTATTTT. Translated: CASSRTGGGTDTQYF.

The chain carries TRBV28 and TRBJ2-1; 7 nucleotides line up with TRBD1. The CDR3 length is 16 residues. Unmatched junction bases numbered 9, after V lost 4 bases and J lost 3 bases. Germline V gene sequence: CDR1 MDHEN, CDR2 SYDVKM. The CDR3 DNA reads TGTGCCAGCAGTTCGCTAGGGGGCGCAAACTACAATGAGCAGTTCTTC. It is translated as CASSSLGGANYNEQFF.

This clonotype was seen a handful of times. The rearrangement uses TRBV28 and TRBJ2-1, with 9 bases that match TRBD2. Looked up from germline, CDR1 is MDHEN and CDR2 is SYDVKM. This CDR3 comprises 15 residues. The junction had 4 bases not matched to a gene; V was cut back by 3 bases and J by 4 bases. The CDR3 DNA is TGTGCCAGCAGTTTTTCAGCGGGAGGTTACAATGAGCAGTTCTTC. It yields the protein CASSFSAGGYNEQFF.

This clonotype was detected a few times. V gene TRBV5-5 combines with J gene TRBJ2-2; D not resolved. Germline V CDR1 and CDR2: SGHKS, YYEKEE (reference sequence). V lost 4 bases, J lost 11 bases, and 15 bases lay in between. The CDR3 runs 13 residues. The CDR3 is CASSNLILGELFF. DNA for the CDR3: TGTGCCAGCAGCAACCTAATCCTCGGCGAGCTGTTTTTT.

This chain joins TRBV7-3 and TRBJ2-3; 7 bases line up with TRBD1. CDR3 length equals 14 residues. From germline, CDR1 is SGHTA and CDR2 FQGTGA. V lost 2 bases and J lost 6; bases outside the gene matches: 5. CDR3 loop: CASSLVGQRDTQYF. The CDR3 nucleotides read TGTGCCAGCAGCTTAGTGGGACAGAGGGATACGCAGTATTTT.

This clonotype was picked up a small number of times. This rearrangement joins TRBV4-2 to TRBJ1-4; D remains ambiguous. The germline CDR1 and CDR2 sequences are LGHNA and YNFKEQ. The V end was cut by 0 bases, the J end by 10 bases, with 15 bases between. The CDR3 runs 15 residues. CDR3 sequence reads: CASSQDLRFSGKLFF. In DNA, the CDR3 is TGTGCCAGCAGCCAAGATCTAAGGTTCTCCGGAAAACTGTTTTTT.